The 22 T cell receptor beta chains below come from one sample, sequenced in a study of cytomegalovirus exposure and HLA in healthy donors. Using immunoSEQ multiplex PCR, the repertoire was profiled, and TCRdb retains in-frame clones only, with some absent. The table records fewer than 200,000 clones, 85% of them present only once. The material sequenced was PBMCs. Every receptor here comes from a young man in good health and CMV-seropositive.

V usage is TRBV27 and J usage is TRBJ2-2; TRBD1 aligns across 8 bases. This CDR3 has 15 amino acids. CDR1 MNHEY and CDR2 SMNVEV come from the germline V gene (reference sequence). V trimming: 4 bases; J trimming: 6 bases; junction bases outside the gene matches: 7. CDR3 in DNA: TGTGCCAGCAGTTCAGGACAGGGACCCGCCGGGGAGCTGTTTTTT. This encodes CASSSGQGPAGELFF.

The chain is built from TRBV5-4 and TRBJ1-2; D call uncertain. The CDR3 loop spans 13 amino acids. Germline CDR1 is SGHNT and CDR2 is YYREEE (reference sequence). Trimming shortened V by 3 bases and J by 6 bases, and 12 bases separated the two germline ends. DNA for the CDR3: TGTGCCAGCAGCTCGCGGGGATCACATGGCTACACCTTC. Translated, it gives CASSSRGSHGYTF.

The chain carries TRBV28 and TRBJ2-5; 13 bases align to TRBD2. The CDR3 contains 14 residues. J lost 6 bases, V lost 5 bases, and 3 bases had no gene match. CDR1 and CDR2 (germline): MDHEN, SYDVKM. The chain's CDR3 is CASSTTSGRQTQYF. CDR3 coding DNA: TGTGCCAGCAGTACGACTAGCGGGAGGCAGACCCAGTACTTC.

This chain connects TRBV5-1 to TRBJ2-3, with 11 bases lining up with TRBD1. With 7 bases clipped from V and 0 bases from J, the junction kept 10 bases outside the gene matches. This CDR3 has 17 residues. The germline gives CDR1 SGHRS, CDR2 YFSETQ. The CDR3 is CASASGTGGRSTDTQYF. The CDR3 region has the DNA TGCGCCAGCGCATCCGGGACAGGGGGTCGAAGCACAGATACGCAGTATTTT. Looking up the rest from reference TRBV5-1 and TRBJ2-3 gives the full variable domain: KAGVTQTPRYLIKTRGQQVTLSCSPISGHRSVSWYQQTPGQGLQFLFEYFSETQRNKGNFPGRFSGRQFSNSRSEMNVSTLELGDSALYLCASASGTGGRSTDTQYFGPGTRLTVL.

The CDR3 loop is CASSFDRGPNTGELFF. The CDR3, as DNA: TGTGCCAGCAGTTTCGATAGGGGTCCTAACACCGGGGAGCTGTTTTTT. The rearrangement links TRBV2 to TRBJ2-2; TRBD1 is a possible D gene (5 bases). CDR1 is SNHLY, CDR2 FYNNEI, per germline. The CDR3 runs 16 residues. V was cut by 5 bases and J by 2 bases, with 15 bases left in between.

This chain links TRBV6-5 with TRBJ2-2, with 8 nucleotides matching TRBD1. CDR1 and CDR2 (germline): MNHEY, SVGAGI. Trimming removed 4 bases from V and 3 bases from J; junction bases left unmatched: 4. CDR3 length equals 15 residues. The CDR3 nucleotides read TGTGCCAGCAGTTCGGACAGGGTATACACCGGGGAGCTGTTTTTT. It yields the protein CASSSDRVYTGELFF.

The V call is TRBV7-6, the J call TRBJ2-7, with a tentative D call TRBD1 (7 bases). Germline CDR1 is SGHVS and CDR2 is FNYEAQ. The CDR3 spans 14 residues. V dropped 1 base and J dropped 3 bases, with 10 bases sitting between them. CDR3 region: CASSLGQGGYEQYF. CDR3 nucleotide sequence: TGTGCCAGCAGCTTAGGACAGGGAGGCTACGAGCAGTACTTC. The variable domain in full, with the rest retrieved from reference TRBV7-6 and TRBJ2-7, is GAGVSQSPRYKVTKRGQDVALRCDPISGHVSLYWYRQALGQGPEFLTYFNYEAQQDKSGLPNDRFSAERPEGSISTLTIQRTEQRDSAMYRCASSLGQGGYEQYFGPGTRLTVT.

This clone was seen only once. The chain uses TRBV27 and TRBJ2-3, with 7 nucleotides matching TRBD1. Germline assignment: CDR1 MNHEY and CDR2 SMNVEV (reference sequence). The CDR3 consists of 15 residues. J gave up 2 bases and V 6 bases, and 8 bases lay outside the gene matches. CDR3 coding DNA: TGTGCCAGCAGCCGAAGGGGGCTGACCACAGATACGCAGTATTTT. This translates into CASSRRGLTTDTQYF.

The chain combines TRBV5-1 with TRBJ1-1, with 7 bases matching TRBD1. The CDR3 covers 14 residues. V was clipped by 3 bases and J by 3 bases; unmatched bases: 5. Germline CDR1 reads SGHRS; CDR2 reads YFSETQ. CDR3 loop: CASSSTTGDTEAFF. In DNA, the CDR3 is TGCGCCAGCAGCTCTACAACAGGGGACACTGAAGCTTTCTTT. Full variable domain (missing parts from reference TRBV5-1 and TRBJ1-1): KAGVTQTPRYLIKTRGQQVTLSCSPISGHRSVSWYQQTPGQGLQFLFEYFSETQRNKGNFPGRFSGRQFSNSRSEMNVSTLELGDSALYLCASSSTTGDTEAFFGQGTRLTVV.

CDR3: CASSLGQGADTQYF. In nucleotides, the CDR3 is TGTGCCAGCAGCCTGGGACAGGGGGCAGATACGCAGTATTTT. The V and J genes are TRBV7-3 and TRBJ2-3; TRBD1 agrees at 11 bases. Germline assignment: CDR1 SGHTA and CDR2 FQGTGA. The CDR3 has 14 amino acids. V shed 5 bases, J shed 4 bases, and the junction held 2 bases outside the gene matches.

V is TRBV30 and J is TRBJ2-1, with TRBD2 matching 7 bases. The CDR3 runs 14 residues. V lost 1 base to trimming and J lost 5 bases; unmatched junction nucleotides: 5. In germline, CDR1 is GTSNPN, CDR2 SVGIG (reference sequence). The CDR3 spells CAWSGPRGDNEQFF. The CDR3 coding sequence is TGTGCCTGGAGTGGGCCCCGGGGGGACAATGAGCAGTTCTTC.

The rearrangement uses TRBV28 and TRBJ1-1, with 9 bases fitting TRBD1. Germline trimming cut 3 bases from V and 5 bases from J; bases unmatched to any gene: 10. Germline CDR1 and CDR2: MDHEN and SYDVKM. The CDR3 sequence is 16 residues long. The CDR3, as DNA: TGTGCCAGCAGTTTGGGTCACAGGGGGCTCGGGACTGAAGCTTTCTTT. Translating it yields CASSLGHRGLGTEAFF.

The CDR3: CASSGPTGLSYGYTF. CDR3 sequence (DNA): TGTGCCAGCAGTGGCCCAACAGGGCTCTCATATGGCTACACCTTC. The rearrangement uses TRBV6-5 and TRBJ1-2; D is possibly TRBD1 (6 bases). The CDR3 runs to 15 residues. The V end was cut by 5 bases, the J end by 5 bases, with 18 bases between. CDR1 and CDR2 (germline): MNHEY, SVGAGI.

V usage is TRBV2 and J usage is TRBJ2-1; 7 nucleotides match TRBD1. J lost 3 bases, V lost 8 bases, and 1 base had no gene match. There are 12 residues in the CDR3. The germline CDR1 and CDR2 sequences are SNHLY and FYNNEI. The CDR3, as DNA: TGTGCCAGCCAGGGGGACTACAATGAGCAGTTCTTC. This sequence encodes CASQGDYNEQFF.

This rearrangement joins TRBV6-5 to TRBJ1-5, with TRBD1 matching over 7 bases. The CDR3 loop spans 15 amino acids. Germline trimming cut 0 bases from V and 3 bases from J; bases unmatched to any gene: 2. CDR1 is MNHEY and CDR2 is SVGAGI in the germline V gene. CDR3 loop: CASSYSGQPNQPQHF. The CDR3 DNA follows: TGTGCCAGCAGTTACTCGGGACAGCCCAATCAGCCCCAGCATTTT.

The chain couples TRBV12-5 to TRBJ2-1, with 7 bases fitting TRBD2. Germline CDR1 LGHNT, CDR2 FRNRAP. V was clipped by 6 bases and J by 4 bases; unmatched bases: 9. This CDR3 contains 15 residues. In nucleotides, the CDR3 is TGTGCTAGTGGCCCAACAGCGGGGCCATACAATGAGCAGTTCTTC. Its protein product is CASGPTAGPYNEQFF.

CDR3 sequence: CASSPRDGLNTEAFF. DNA of the CDR3: TGTGCCAGCTCACCACGCGACGGGTTGAACACTGAAGCTTTCTTT. This chain joins TRBV18 and TRBJ1-1; D unresolved. Trimming pared 1 base from V and 0 bases from J, leaving 9 bases between. This CDR3 has 15 residues. Germline CDR1 KGHSH, CDR2 LQKENI. Combining the CDR3 with reference TRBV18 and TRBJ1-1 gives the whole variable domain NAGVMQNPRHLVRRRGQEARLRCSPMKGHSHVYWYRQLPEEGLKFMVYLQKENIIDESGMPKERFSAEFPKEGPSILRIQQVVRGDSAAYFCASSPRDGLNTEAFFGQGTRLTVV.

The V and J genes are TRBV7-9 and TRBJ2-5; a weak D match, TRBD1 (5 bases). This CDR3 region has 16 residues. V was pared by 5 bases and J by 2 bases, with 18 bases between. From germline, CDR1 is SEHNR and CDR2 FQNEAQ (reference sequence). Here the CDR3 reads CASSPTQGWDQETQYF. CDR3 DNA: TGTGCCAGCAGCCCCACCCAGGGATGGGATCAAGAGACCCAGTACTTC.

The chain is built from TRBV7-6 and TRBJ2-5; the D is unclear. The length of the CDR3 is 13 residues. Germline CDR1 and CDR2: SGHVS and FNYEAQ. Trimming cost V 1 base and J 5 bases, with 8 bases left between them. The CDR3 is CASSLVLGETQYF. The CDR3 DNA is TGTGCCAGCAGCTTAGTTCTCGGGGAGACCCAGTACTTC.

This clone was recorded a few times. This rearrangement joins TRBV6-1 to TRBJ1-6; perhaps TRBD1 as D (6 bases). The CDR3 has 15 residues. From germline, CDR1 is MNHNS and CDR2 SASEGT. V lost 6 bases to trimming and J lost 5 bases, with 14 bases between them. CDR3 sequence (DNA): TGTGCCAGCAGCTCGGACGCAGGGGATAATTCACCCCTCCACTTT. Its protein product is CASSSDAGDNSPLHF.

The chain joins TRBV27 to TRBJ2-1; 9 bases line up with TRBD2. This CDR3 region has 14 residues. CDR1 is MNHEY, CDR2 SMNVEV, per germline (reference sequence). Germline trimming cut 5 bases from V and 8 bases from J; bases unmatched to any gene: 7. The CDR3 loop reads CASSAPGLAHEQFF. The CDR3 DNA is TGTGCCAGCAGTGCCCCGGGACTAGCCCATGAGCAGTTCTTC.

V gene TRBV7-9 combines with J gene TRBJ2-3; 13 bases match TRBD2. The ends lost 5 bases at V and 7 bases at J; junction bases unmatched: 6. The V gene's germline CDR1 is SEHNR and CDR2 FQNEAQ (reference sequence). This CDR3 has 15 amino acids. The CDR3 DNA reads TGTGCCAGCAGCCGGACTAGCGGGGGTGCTTATACGCAGTATTTT. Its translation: CASSRTSGGAYTQYF.